The T cell receptor beta chain described here comes from a study of blood T cell repertoires in COVID-19. On the study more broadly: Samples of COVID-19 (acute and convalescent) were obtained from the United States, Italy and Spain.

As originally analysed: It was from reference gene primer amplification that nucleated cell counts were estimated. Clones were sequenced by immunoSEQ multiplex PCR, and TCRdb holds only the in-frame ones, with some missing. The V and J calls and clone size come from that table; D and trimming were worked out from the DNA. The sample carries about 160,000 clones, about 85% recorded once. This CDR3 is 15 amino acids long. CDR1 is SGHDT and CDR2 is YYEEEE in the germline V gene. V was cut by 3 bases and J by 0 bases, with 10 bases left in between. This receptor was obtained from a woman in her fifties or sixties with active or convalescent COVID-19. This sequence joins TRBV5-6 and TRBJ1-3, with D maybe TRBD1 (5 bases). Sequencing input: peripheral blood. CDR3 nucleotides: TGTGCCAGCAGCTCCCGACAGAGCTCTGGAAACACCATATATTTT. Protein: CASSSRQSSGNTIYF.